This entry concerns a single T cell receptor beta chain. Its antigen is as yet unknown. CDR3 length: 16 residues. Per germline, CDR1 SNHLY and CDR2 FYNNEI. V was clipped by 3 bases and J by 0 bases, with 12 bases between them. The sample is drawn from a study of OX40 agonist ivuxolimab in advanced cancers. Study-wide results and caveats: Patients who responded partially at 0.1-3.0 mg/kg showed clonal expansion ranking among the lowest.

The repertoire was sequenced with immunoSEQ multiplex PCR; TCRdb's copy has only in-frame clones and lacks some. The sample carries some 100,000 clones, about nine tenths recorded once. The sequenced sample was CD4+ or CD8+ T cells sorted from blood, obtained in a trial of the OX40 agonist ivuxolimab. The source of this sequence is an adult with an advanced solid tumor such as melanoma, head and neck, liver or kidney cancer. The V and J genes are TRBV2 and TRBJ1-3; D possibly corresponds to TRBD1 (6 bases). The CDR3 DNA is TGTGCCAGCAGTGATGGGCAGGGGAACTCTGGAAACACCATATATTTT. Amino acids: CASSDGQGNSGNTIYF.